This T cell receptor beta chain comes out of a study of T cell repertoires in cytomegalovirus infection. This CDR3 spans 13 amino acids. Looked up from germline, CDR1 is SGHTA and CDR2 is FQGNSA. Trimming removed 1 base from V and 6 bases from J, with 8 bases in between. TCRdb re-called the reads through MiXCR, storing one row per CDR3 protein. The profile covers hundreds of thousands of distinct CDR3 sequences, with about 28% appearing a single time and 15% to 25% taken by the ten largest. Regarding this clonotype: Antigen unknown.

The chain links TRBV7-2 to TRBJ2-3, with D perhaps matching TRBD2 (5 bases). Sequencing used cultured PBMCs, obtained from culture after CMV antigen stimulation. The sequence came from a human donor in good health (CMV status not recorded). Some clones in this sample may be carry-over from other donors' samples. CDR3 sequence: CASSLGEKDTQYF. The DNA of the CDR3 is TGTGCCAGCAGCTTAGGGGAGAAGGATACGCAGTATTTT.